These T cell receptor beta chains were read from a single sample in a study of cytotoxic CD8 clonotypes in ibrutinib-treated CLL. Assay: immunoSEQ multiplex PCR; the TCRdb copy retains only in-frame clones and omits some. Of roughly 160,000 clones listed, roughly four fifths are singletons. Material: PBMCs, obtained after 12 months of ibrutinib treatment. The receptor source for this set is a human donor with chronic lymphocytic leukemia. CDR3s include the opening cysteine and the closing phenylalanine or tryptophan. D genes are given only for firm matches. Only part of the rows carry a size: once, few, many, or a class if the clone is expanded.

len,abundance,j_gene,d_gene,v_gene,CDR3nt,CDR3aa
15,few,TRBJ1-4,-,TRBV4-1,TGCGCCAGCAGCCTCGAGGACCTACCTAATGAAAAACTGTTTTTT,CASSLEDLPNEKLFF
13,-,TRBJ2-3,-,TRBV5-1,TGCGCCAGTCGAGAGGGGGGCACAGATACGCAGTATTTT,CASREGGTDTQYF
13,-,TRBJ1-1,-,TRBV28,TGTGCCAGCAGTTTTCAACTGAACACTGAAGCTTTCTTT,CASSFQLNTEAFF
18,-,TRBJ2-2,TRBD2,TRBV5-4,TGTGCCAGCAGCCGGAGCTCGGGACTAGCGGGAGTCACCGGGGAGCTGTTTTTT,CASSRSSGLAGVTGELFF
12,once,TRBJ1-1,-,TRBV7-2,TGTGCCAGCAGCTTCCGGGGAAGAGAAGCTTTCTTT,CASSFRGREAFF
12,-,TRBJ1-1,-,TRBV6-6,TGTGCCAGTAGGAGCGAGAACACTGAAGCTTTCTTT,CASRSENTEAFF
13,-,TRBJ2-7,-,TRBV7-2,TGTGCCAGCGCCAATATACAGGGCTACGAGCAGTACTTC,CASANIQGYEQYF
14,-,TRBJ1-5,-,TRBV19,TGTGCCAGTCGAGACCCCGGGAGCAATCAGCCCCAGCATTTT,CASRDPGSNQPQHF
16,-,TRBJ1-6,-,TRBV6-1,TGTGCCAGCAGTGAAGACGGGGTTCCATATAATTCACCCCTCCACTTT,CASSEDGVPYNSPLHF
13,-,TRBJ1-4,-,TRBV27,TGTGCCAGCATGTCAGGGGCGCCGGAAAAACTGTTTTTT,CASMSGAPEKLFF
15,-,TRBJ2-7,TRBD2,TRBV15,TGTGCCACCAGCAGAGCTAAGCGGGAGACCCACGAGCAGTACTTC,CATSRAKRETHEQYF
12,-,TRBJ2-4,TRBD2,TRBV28,TGTGCCAGCGGACTAGGTCCAAACATTCAGTACTTC,CASGLGPNIQYF
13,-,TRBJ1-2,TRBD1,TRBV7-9,TGTGCCAGCAGCCCCACAGGGGGGTTTGGCTACACCTTC,CASSPTGGFGYTF
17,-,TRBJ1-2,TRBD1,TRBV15,TGTGCCACCAGCAGAGATATTAGGACAGGGGGTAACTATGGCTACACCTTC,CATSRDIRTGGNYGYTF
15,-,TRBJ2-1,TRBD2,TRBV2,TGTGCCAGCCGAATAATAGCGGGGGGACCCAATGAGCAGTTCTTC,CASRIIAGGPNEQFF
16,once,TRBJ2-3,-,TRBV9,TGTGCCAATTTCCCCCGTTCGAGGGGCCGGCTGGATACGCAGTATTTT,CANFPRSRGRLDTQYF
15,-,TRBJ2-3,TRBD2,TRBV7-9,TGTGCCAGCAGCTCCAGACTAGCGGGCACAGATACGCAGTATTTT,CASSSRLAGTDTQYF
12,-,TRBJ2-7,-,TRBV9,TGTGCCAGCAGCGTAGACAACTACGAGCAGTACTTC,CASSVDNYEQYF
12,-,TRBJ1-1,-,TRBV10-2,TGCGCCAGCGGCGCAGGCGTGACTGGAGCTTTCTTT,CASGAGVTGAFF
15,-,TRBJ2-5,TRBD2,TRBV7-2,TGTGCCAGCAGCTTAAAAGCGGGGACCCTGGAGACCCAGTACTTC,CASSLKAGTLETQYF
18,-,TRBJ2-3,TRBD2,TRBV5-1,TGCGCCAGCAGCTTGCGGCTAGCGGGAGAGGCGGGCACAGATACGCAGTATTTT,CASSLRLAGEAGTDTQYF
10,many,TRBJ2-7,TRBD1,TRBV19,TGTGCCATAAGATTGACAGGGTCGTACTTC,CAIRLTGSYF
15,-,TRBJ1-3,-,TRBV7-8,TGTGCCAGCAGCGTTCTCAGGGGCTCTGGAAACACCATATATTTT,CASSVLRGSGNTIYF
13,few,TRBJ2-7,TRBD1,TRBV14,TGTGCCAGCGGAAACACAGGGGCCTACGAGCAGTACTTC,CASGNTGAYEQYF
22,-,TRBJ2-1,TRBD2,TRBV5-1,TGCGCCAGCAGCTTGGCCCGTATTAGCGGGGGCCTAACCCAGAGCTCCTACAATGAGCAGTTCTTC,CASSLARISGGLTQSSYNEQFF
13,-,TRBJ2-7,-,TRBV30,TGTGCCTGGAGTCAAAGCCACAGGGACGAGCAGTACTTC,CAWSQSHRDEQYF
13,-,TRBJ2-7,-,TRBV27,TGTGCCAGCAGCGGAGGGGGCCTCCACGAGCAGTACTTC,CASSGGGLHEQYF
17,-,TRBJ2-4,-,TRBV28,TGTGCCAGCAGTTTTGTTTTTCCGGGCCTAGCCAAAAACATTCAGTACTTC,CASSFVFPGLAKNIQYF
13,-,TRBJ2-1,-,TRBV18,TGTGCCAGCTCACCAGCCTCGACAAGGGAGCAGTTCTTC,CASSPASTREQFF
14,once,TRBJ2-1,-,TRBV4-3,TGCGCCAGCAGCCAGATGGGGGCCTACAATGAGCAGTTCTTC,CASSQMGAYNEQFF
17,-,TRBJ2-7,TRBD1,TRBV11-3,TGTGCCAGTACTTTGCCCCCCCCCGGGACAGGGGAGTACGAGCAGTACTTC,CASTLPPPGTGEYEQYF
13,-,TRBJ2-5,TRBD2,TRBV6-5,TGTGCCAGCAGTCTCGGTTTAGCGGGGTCGAAGTACTTC,CASSLGLAGSKYF
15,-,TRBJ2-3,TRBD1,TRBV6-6,TGTGCCAGCAGTCCGACAGGGGGCCTCACAGATACGCAGTATTTT,CASSPTGGLTDTQYF
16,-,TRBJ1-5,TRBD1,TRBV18,TGTGCCAGCTCACCAGGGAAGGGGGCAGGTGGGCAGCCCCAGCATTTT,CASSPGKGAGGQPQHF
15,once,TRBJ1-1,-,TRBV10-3,TGTGCCATCAGTGAGTCGAGGGGGGCGAACACTGAAGCTTTCTTT,CAISESRGANTEAFF
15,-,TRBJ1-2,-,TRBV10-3,TGTGCCATCCCTGCTAGACAGGAGACTAACTATGGCTACACCTTC,CAIPARQETNYGYTF
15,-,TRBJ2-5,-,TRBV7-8,TGTGCCAGCACCACGACACTGGGGAAAGGGGAGACCCAGTACTTC,CASTTTLGKGETQYF
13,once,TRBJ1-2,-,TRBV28,TGTGCCAGCAGCTCATCAGTTATCTATGGCTACACCTTC,CASSSSVIYGYTF
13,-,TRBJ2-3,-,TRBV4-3,TGCGCCAGCAGCCAAGTAGGCACAGATACGCAGTATTTT,CASSQVGTDTQYF
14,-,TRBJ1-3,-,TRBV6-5,TGTGCCAGCAGTGGACATTTCTCTGGAAACACCATATATTTT,CASSGHFSGNTIYF
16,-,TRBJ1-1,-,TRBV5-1,TGCGCCAGCAGCTCCAGGGTCGGAGGGAGGAACACTGAAGCTTTCTTT,CASSSRVGGRNTEAFF
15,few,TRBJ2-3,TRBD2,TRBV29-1,TGCAGCGTTACTAGCGGGGGAGCTAGCACAGATACGCAGTATTTT,CSVTSGGASTDTQYF
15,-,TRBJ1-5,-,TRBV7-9,TGTGCCAGCAGCTTAGGACGACAAGGCAATCAGCCCCAGCATTTT,CASSLGRQGNQPQHF
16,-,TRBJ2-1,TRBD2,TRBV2,TGTGCCAGCAGTCAACGACTAGCGGGGGGCCAAAATGAGCAGTTCTTC,CASSQRLAGGQNEQFF
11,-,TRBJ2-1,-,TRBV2,TGTGCCAGCAGCCCTAGCCGTGAGCAGTTCTTC,CASSPSREQFF
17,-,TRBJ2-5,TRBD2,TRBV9,TGTGCCAGCAGCCCCCTTGAGGGGCTAGCGGGGGGAAAGACCCAGTACTTC,CASSPLEGLAGGKTQYF
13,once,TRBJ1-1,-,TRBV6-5,TGTGCCAGCAGCACCGTAAGGACAGCTAAAGCTTTCTTT,CASSTVRTAKAFF
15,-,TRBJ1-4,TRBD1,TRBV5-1,TGCGCCAGCAGCCCCTCGGGACAGCCTAATGAAAAACTGTTTTTT,CASSPSGQPNEKLFF
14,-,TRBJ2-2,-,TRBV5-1,TGCGCCAGCAGCTTGGCACAGCCTCCGCGGGAGCTGTTTTTT,CASSLAQPPRELFF
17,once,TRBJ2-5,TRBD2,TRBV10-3,TGTGCCACTCTCGGACTAGCGGGGGACCGCAGCCAAGAGACCCAGTACTTC,CATLGLAGDRSQETQYF
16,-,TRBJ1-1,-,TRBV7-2,TGTGCCAGCAGCTTAGATGGGATCGGGTGGAACACTGAAGCTTTCTTT,CASSLDGIGWNTEAFF
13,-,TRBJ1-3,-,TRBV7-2,TGTGCCAGCAGCCCGGCGTTGGGAAACACCATATATTTT,CASSPALGNTIYF
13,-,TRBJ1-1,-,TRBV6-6,TGTGCCAGCAGTTACCAGGGGTCGCCTGAAGCTTTCTTT,CASSYQGSPEAFF
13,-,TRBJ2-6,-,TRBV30,TGTGCCTGGAGTCACTCTGGGGCCAACGTCCTGACTTTC,CAWSHSGANVLTF
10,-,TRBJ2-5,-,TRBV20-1,TGCAGTGCTAGAGCTGAGACCCAGTACTTC,CSARAETQYF